The sequence of this T cell receptor (beta chain) was determined in a study of T-cell memory formation after mild COVID-19. Study-level background: The TCR clusters were mostly specific to one donor. Overall study results and limits: What remained unconfirmed was the SARS-CoV-2 specificity of second-wave clones peaking on day 37. Of the contracting clones, CD4+ ones lay mainly in CM and EM, and CD8+ ones in EMRA.

Germline V gives CDR1 MNHEY, CDR2 SVGEGT. V was cut by 6 bases and J by 5 bases, with 17 bases left in between. CDR3 length equals 15 residues. Concerning this clonotype: Its antigen remains unidentified.

TCRdb passed the 5' RACE reads through MiXCR, listing each CDR3 protein once. The sample records a few hundred thousand distinct CDR3 sequences, over 15% being singletons. Sequenced: PBMCs or a T cell subset sorted from them (not recorded which). The sequence derives from a man aged 18-30 years who had mild COVID-19 (a few samples of this study predate the infection). Cell type and time point are not known. This chain links TRBV6-2 or TRBV6-3 with TRBJ2-1; perhaps TRBD1 as D (5 bases). The DNA of the CDR3 is TGTGCCAGCAGCCGACCCCTGGGGCAGCACAATGAGCAGTTCTTC. Amino acids: CASSRPLGQHNEQFF.